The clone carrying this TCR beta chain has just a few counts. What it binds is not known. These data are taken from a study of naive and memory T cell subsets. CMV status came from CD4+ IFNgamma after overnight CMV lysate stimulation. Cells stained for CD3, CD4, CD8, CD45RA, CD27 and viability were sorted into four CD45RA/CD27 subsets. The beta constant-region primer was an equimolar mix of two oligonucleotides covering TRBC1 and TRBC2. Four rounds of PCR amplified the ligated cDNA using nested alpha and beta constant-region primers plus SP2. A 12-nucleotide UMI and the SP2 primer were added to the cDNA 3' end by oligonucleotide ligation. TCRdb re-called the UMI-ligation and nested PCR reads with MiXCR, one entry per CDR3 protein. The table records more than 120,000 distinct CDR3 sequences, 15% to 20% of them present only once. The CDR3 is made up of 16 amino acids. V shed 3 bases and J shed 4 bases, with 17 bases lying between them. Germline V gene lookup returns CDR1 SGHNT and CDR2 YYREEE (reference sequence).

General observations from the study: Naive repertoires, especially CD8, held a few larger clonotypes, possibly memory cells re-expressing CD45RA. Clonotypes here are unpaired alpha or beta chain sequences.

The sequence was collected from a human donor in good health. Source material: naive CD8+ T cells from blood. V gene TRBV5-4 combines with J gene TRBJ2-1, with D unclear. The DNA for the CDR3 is TGTGCCAGCAGCTCCCAGGACCCGGAGACTTACAATGAGCAGTTCTTC. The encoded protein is CASSSQDPETYNEQFF.